A single sample gave rise to the 18 T cell receptor beta chains below, sequenced in a study of blood T cell repertoires in COVID-19. Sequenced by immunoSEQ multiplex PCR; TCRdb stores in-frame clones only, minus some. The sample has around 67,000 clones, 84% seen once. The sequenced sample consisted of peripheral blood. These receptors came from a man aged 65 to 79 with acute or convalescent COVID-19.

The J gene is TRBJ2-7, the V gene TRBV4-1, with 9 bases that match TRBD1. CDR1 and CDR2 (germline): MGHRA, YSYEKL. After removal of 1 base from V and 3 bases from J, the junction contained 10 bases not matched to a gene. The CDR3 spans 17 residues. The CDR3 sequence is CASSQAYPGQGNYEQYF. The DNA of the CDR3 is TGCGCCAGCAGCCAAGCATATCCGGGACAGGGTAACTACGAGCAGTACTTC.

This clone was found a few times. V usage is TRBV7-3 and J usage is TRBJ2-3, with D possibly TRBD2 on 6 matching bases. CDR1 is SGHTA and CDR2 is FQGTGA in the germline V gene. V lost 1 base and J lost 3, with 8 bases in between. The CDR3 spans 14 residues. CDR3 DNA sequence: TGTGCCAGCAGCTTAAGGGCGGGAACAGATACGCAGTATTTT. Amino acid sequence: CASSLRAGTDTQYF.

The chain has TRBV6-6 and TRBJ1-6; the match to TRBD1 covers 7 bases. The length of the CDR3 is 15 residues. The V segment lost 2 bases and the J segment 4 bases; nucleotides outside the gene matches: 2. CDR1 MNHNY and CDR2 SVGAGI come from the germline V gene (reference sequence). The CDR3 DNA sequence: TGTGCCAGCAGTTACGCGACAGGGTATAATTCACCCCTCCACTTT. Its translation is CASSYATGYNSPLHF.

The CDR3 is CASRPRPGSSYNEQFF. The CDR3 DNA reads as TGCGCCAGCAGACCCAGACCGGGTAGCTCCTACAATGAGCAGTTCTTC. V is TRBV5-1 and J is TRBJ2-1; D is undetermined. The CDR3 loop spans 16 amino acids. Germline V lookup: CDR1 SGHRS, CDR2 YFSETQ. The V end lost 5 bases, the J end lost 0 bases, and 15 bases lay between the germline ends.

The chain joins TRBV9 to TRBJ2-7; the match to TRBD1 covers 10 bases. J lost 6 bases, V lost 0 bases, and 9 bases had no gene match. The CDR3 consists of 16 residues. The germline V gene encodes CDR1 SGDLS and CDR2 YYNGEE. The CDR3 bases are TGTGCCAGCAGCGTAGGGCCCCGGGACAGGGGCCCCGAGCAGTACTTC. Translation: CASSVGPRDRGPEQYF.

This CDR3 reads CASSQGTAGGELFF. CDR3 sequence (DNA): TGCGCCAGCAGCCAGGGGACAGCTGGGGGGGAGCTGTTTTTT. V usage is TRBV5-1 and J usage is TRBJ2-2; 7 bases are a match to TRBD1. V lost 4 bases to trimming and J lost 8 bases; unmatched junction nucleotides: 8. Germline CDR1 reads SGHRS; CDR2 reads YFSETQ. CDR3 length equals 14 residues.

This rearrangement joins TRBV19 to TRBJ1-5; maybe TRBD1 (5 bases). Germline V gives CDR1 LNHDA, CDR2 SQIVND (reference sequence). The length of the CDR3 is 15 residues. Trimming pared 7 bases from V and 1 base from J, leaving 14 bases between. This CDR3 reads CASTPSGGSNQPQHF. The CDR3 coding sequence is TGTGCCAGTACCCCGAGTGGGGGGAGCAATCAGCCCCAGCATTTT.

V and J are TRBV5-1 and TRBJ2-5, with 7 bases aligning to TRBD2. V was pared by 0 bases and J by 2 bases, with 7 bases of the junction left unmatched. The CDR3 runs 16 residues. Germline CDR1 reads SGHRS; CDR2 reads YFSETQ. The CDR3 DNA sequence: TGCGCCAGCAGCTTGGCCGGTAGCGGGCGTCAAGAGACCCAGTACTTC. Residues: CASSLAGSGRQETQYF. The variable domain in full, completed from reference TRBV5-1 and TRBJ2-5, reads KAGVTQTPRYLIKTRGQQVTLSCSPISGHRSVSWYQQTPGQGLQFLFEYFSETQRNKGNFPGRFSGRQFSNSRSEMNVSTLELGDSALYLCASSLAGSGRQETQYFGPGTRLLVL.

V usage is TRBV6-1 and J usage is TRBJ2-1; TRBD2 aligns across 7 bases. The germline V gene has CDR1 MNHNS and CDR2 SASEGT. Trimming removed 3 bases from V and 3 bases from J; junction bases left unmatched: 5. CDR3 length equals 15 residues. The CDR3 region is CASSEGGGRYNEQFF. The DNA for the CDR3 is TGTGCCAGCAGTGAGGGGGGAGGGCGCTACAATGAGCAGTTCTTC.

The genes are TRBV11-3 and TRBJ2-1, with a tentative D call TRBD1 (6 bases). The V and J ends lost 4 bases and 0 bases respectively, with 13 bases between them. In germline, CDR1 is SGHNT, CDR2 YENEEA. This CDR3 contains 16 residues. CDR3 nucleotides: TGTGCCAGCAGCTCCGGACAGAAGAGCTCCTACAATGAGCAGTTCTTC. Amino acids: CASSSGQKSSYNEQFF.

This clone was seen only a few times. The chain combines TRBV27 with TRBJ1-5; 9 nucleotides agree with TRBD1. Germline loops: CDR1 MNHEY, CDR2 SMNVEV (reference sequence). After removal of 5 bases from V and 7 bases from J, the junction contained 12 bases not matched to a gene. This CDR3 is built from 16 residues. The chain's CDR3 is CASSLQGAPSGQPQHF. As DNA, the CDR3 is TGTGCCAGCAGTCTACAGGGGGCCCCTTCCGGGCAGCCCCAGCATTTT.

The rearrangement uses TRBV7-9 and TRBJ2-4; no reliable D call. The length of the CDR3 is 14 residues. With 5 bases removed from V and 2 bases from J, the gap between germline ends came to 10 bases. From germline, CDR1 is SEHNR and CDR2 FQNEAQ (reference sequence). The DNA for the CDR3 is TGTGCCAGCAGCCCTGAGTTGTCCAAAAACATTCAGTACTTC. Translating gives CASSPELSKNIQYF.

This chain connects TRBV7-9 to TRBJ1-1; 10 bases are shared with TRBD1. Looked up from germline, CDR1 is SEHNR and CDR2 is FQNEAQ (reference sequence). V lost 3 bases to trimming and J lost 5 bases; unmatched junction nucleotides: 6. The CDR3 spans 15 residues. CDR3 bases: TGTGCCAGCAGCTTCAGGACAGGGGGGACGACTGAAGCTTTCTTT. This sequence encodes CASSFRTGGTTEAFF.

The genes are TRBV2 and TRBJ2-4, with D maybe TRBD2 (5 bases). The germline V and J ends were trimmed by 4 bases and 9 bases, with 13 bases remaining between them. This CDR3 is 13 amino acids long. CDR1 SNHLY and CDR2 FYNNEI come from the germline V gene. The CDR3 is CASSGALRGIQYF. For the CDR3, the DNA is TGTGCCAGCAGTGGGGCGCTTCGGGGCATTCAGTACTTC.

The chain links TRBV14 to TRBJ2-3, with a weak D call TRBD2 (5 bases). This CDR3 is 14 amino acids long. Looked up from germline, CDR1 is SGHDN and CDR2 is FVKESK. V lost 1 base and J 6 bases, leaving 11 bases between the germline ends. The CDR3 sequence: CASSQAGRGDTQYF. The CDR3 DNA is TGTGCCAGCAGCCAAGCGGGTCGGGGTGATACGCAGTATTTT.

This clone was observed a few times. CDR3 in amino acids: CASSSRDRVGETQYF. The CDR3 DNA is TGTGCCAGCAGCTCCCGGGACAGGGTTGGAGAGACCCAGTACTTC. V and J are TRBV9 and TRBJ2-5; 9 bases align to TRBD1. Germline V gene lookup returns CDR1 SGDLS and CDR2 YYNGEE. The CDR3 has 15 amino acids. V shed 4 bases and J 4 bases; nucleotides not matched to a gene: 8. Supplemented by reference TRBV9 and TRBJ2-5, the full variable domain reads DSGVTQTPKHLITATGQRVTLRCSPRSGDLSVYWYQQSLDQGLQFLIQYYNGEERAKGNILERFSAQQFPDLHSELNLSSLELGDSALYFCASSSRDRVGETQYFGPGTRLLVL.

This rearrangement joins TRBV20-1 to TRBJ2-6; TRBD1 is a possible D gene (6 bases). Trimming cost V 3 bases and J 0 bases, with 9 bases left between them. The germline gives CDR1 DFQATT, CDR2 SNEGSKA (reference sequence). The CDR3 covers 15 residues. In DNA form, the CDR3 reads TGCAGTGCTAGTAGGGACAACTCTGGGGCCAACGTCCTGACTTTC. Encoded protein: CSASRDNSGANVLTF.

The chain links TRBV5-1 to TRBJ1-1, with TRBD1 as a possible D gene (5 bases). The CDR3 runs to 15 residues. Germline lookup yields CDR1 SGHRS and CDR2 YFSETQ. V was trimmed by 2 bases and J by 0 bases, leaving 11 bases between them. The CDR3 reads CASSLRGEVNTEAFF. The CDR3 DNA is TGCGCCAGCAGCTTACGGGGGGAAGTGAACACTGAAGCTTTCTTT.